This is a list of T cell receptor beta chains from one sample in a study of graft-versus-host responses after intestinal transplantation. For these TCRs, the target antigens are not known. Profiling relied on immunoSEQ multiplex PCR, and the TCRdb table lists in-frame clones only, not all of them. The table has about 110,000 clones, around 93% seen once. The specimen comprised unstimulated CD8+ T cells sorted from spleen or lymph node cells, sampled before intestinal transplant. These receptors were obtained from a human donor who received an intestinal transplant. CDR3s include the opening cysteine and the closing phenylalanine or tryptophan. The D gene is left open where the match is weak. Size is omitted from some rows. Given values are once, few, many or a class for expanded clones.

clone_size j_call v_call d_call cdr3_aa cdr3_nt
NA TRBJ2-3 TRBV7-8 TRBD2 CASSLGVAGASTDTQYF TGTGCCAGCAGCTTAGGGGTAGCGGGGGCTAGCACAGATACGCAGTATTTT
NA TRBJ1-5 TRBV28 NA CASSRGTENSQPQHF TGTGCCAGCAGCCGCGGGACGGAAAACAGTCAGCCCCAGCATTTT
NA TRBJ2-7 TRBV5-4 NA CASSLAREQYF TGTGCCAGCAGCTTGGCTCGGGAGCAGTACTTC
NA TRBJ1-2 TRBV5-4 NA CASSFYGNYGYTF TGTGCCAGCAGCTTCTACGGGAACTATGGCTACACCTTC
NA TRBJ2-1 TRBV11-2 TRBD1 CASSLEGGLGNEQFF TGTGCCAGCAGCTTAGAAGGGGGCCTGGGCAATGAGCAGTTCTTC
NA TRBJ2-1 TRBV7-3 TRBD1 CASSLGLGQGTNEQFF TGTGCCAGCAGCTTAGGGTTGGGACAGGGGACGAATGAGCAGTTCTTC
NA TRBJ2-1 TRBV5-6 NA CASSLLVGGRSYNEQFF TGTGCCAGCAGTTTACTGGTGGGGGGACGCTCCTACAATGAGCAGTTCTTC
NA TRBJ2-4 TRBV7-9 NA CASSLSDTRGSPPKNIQYF TGTGCCAGCAGCTTATCGGACACCCGGGGTTCCCCCCCAAAAAACATTCAGTACTTC
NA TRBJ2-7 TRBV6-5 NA CASSYSGGREQYF TGTGCCAGCAGTTACTCCGGGGGGCGTGAGCAGTACTTC
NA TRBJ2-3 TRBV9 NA CASSGWPDTQYF TGTGCCAGCAGCGGATGGCCAGATACGCAGTATTTT
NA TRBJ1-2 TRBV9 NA CASSVRGADGYTF TGTGCCAGCAGCGTCCGGGGGGCCGATGGCTACACCTTC
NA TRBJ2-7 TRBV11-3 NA CASSYGDGTYEQYF TGTGCCAGCAGCTATGGGGACGGAACCTACGAGCAGTACTTC
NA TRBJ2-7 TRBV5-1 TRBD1 CASSYTGTGLGGEQYF TGCGCCAGCAGCTATACCGGGACAGGGTTGGGCGGCGAGCAGTACTTC
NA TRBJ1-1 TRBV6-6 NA CASRWVDTEAFF TGTGCCAGCAGGTGGGTTGACACTGAAGCTTTCTTT
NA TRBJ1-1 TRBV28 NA CASSSTGDPLSDTEAFF TGTGCCAGCAGTTCAACCGGGGATCCTTTGAGCGACACTGAAGCTTTCTTT
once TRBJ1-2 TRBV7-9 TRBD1 CASSLAGIGGFYGYTF TGTGCCAGCAGCCTCGCCGGGATAGGGGGCTTCTATGGCTACACCTTC
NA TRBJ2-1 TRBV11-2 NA CAIMPGEQFF TGTGCCATCATGCCGGGTGAGCAGTTCTTC
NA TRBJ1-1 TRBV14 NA CASSQVPGTEAFF TGTGCCAGCAGCCAAGTTCCGGGCACTGAAGCTTTCTTT
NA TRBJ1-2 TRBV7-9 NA CASRSPSSTIYGYTF TGTGCCAGCCGTTCGCCCTCGTCGACGATTTATGGCTACACCTTC
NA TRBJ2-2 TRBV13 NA CASSFRVTGELFF TGTGCCAGCAGCTTCAGGGTCACCGGGGAGCTGTTTTTT
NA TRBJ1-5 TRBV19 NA CASSTALGGGNQPQHF TGTGCCAGTAGTACCGCCCTGGGGGGGGGCAATCAGCCCCAGCATTTT
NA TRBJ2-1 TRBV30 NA CAWSAGDFYNEQFF TGTGCCTGGAGTGCCGGGGACTTCTACAATGAGCAGTTCTTC
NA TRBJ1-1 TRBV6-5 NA CASSVNSLNTEAFF TGTGCCAGCAGTGTCAACAGCCTGAACACTGAAGCTTTCTTT
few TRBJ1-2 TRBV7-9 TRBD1 CASSSTGFNYGYTF TGTGCCAGCAGCTCGACAGGGTTTAACTATGGCTACACCTTC
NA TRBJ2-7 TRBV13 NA CASSLGRLSYEQYF TGTGCCAGCAGCTTAGGGCGGCTCTCCTACGAGCAGTACTTC
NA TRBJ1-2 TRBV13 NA CASSLGNYGYTF TGTGCCAGCAGCTTAGGGAACTATGGCTACACCTTC
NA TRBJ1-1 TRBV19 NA CASSITANTEAFF TGTGCCAGTAGTATTACGGCGAACACTGAAGCTTTCTTT
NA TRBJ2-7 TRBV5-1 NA CASSLSGTYEQYF TGCGCCAGCAGCTTGTCAGGGACCTACGAGCAGTACTTC
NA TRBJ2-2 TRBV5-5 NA CASSPVGGPPGELFF TGTGCCAGCAGCCCGGTCGGGGGCCCCCCCGGGGAGCTGTTTTTT
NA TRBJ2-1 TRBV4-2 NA CASSQQEAGDEQFF TGTGCCAGCAGCCAACAGGAGGCTGGGGATGAGCAGTTCTTC
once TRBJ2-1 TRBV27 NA CASSANSGYEQFF TGTGCCAGCAGTGCCAATTCCGGCTATGAGCAGTTCTTC
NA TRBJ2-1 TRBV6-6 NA CASSNPWTRRDNEQFF TGTGCCAGCAGTAACCCCTGGACGCGGAGGGACAATGAGCAGTTCTTC
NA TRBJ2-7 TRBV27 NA CASSLTIDYEQYF TGTGCCAGCAGTTTAACGATAGATTACGAGCAGTACTTC
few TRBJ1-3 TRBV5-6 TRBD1 CASSLWTGGNTIYF TGTGCCAGCAGCTTGTGGACAGGGGGAAACACCATATATTTT
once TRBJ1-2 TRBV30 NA CAWTDAGSYGYTF TGTGCCTGGACCGACGCCGGGTCCTATGGCTACACCTTC
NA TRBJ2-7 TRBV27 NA CASSLSPGLGQYF TGTGCCAGCAGTTTATCGCCCGGTCTCGGGCAGTACTTC
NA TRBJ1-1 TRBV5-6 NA CASSLAAGADYTEAFF TGTGCCAGCAGCTTGGCCGCGGGGGCAGATTACACTGAAGCTTTCTTT
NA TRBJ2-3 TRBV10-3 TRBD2 CAISDPGLAGVTDTQYF TGTGCCATCAGTGACCCGGGACTAGCGGGGGTCACAGATACGCAGTATTTT
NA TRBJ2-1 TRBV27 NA CASSFTAYNEQFF TGTGCCAGCAGTTTTACAGCATACAATGAGCAGTTCTTC
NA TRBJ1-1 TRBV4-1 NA CASSQVRDRVLNTEAFF TGCGCCAGCAGCCAAGTCCGGGACCGTGTGTTAAACACTGAAGCTTTCTTT
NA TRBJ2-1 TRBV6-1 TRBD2 CASSEWASGSQDNEQFF TGTGCCAGCAGTGAATGGGCTAGCGGGAGTCAGGACAATGAGCAGTTCTTC
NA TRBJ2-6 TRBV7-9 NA CASSKGGPGANVLTF TGTGCCAGCAGCAAAGGAGGACCTGGGGCCAACGTCCTGACTTTC
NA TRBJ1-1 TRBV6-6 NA CASSYPLQIRNTEAFF TGTGCCAGCAGTTACCCTCTACAGATCAGGAACACTGAAGCTTTCTTT
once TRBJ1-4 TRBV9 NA CASSVGQLGREKLFF TGTGCCAGCAGCGTCGGTCAACTGGGGAGAGAAAAACTGTTTTTT
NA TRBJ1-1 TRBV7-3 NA CASRGLGTTEAFF TGTGCCAGCAGGGGTCTGGGGACCACTGAAGCTTTCTTT
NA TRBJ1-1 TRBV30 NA CAWSLGGSTEAFF TGTGCCTGGAGTCTGGGTGGGAGCACTGAAGCTTTCTTT
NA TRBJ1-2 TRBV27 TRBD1 CASSPRTGGYGYTF TGTGCCAGCAGTCCGCGGACAGGGGGCTATGGCTACACCTTC
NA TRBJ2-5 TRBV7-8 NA CASSLGTGGTAETQYF TGTGCCAGCAGCTTAGGCACAGGCGGGACCGCAGAGACCCAGTACTTC
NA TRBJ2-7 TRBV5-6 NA CASSLRLGEQYF TGTGCCAGCAGCCTTCGGCTCGGCGAGCAGTACTTC
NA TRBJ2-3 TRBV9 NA CASSVGVRVTDTQYF TGTGCCAGCAGCGTGGGTGTGCGGGTGACAGATACGCAGTATTTT
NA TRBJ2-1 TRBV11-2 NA CASSRYEQFF TGTGCCAGCAGCCGGTATGAGCAGTTCTTC
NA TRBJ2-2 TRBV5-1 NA CASSRNTGELFF TGCGCCAGCAGCAGGAACACCGGGGAGCTGTTTTTT